This T cell receptor (beta chain) originates from a study of CD8+CD57+ T cells in acquired aplastic anemia. Study information: Sorted cells (CD4+ and CD8+) yielded DNA amounts that averaged approximately 3.1 ug. Study-wide findings and caveats: Patients and controls were not found to differ significantly in CD8+ Simpson's diversity.

Profiling that covered TCR beta VDJ and CDR3 relied on genomic DNA as its template. MiXCR was run by TCRdb on the reads, yielding one entry per CDR3 protein. Here the sample spans approximately 120,000 distinct CDR3 sequences, less than 50% being singletons. This clonotype was seen repeatedly, ten times or more. The target antigen is unknown. In patients chosen for sequencing, flow cytometry had shown CD8+CD57+ cell expansion. The enrolled patients all had severe acquired aplastic anemia. Between the trimmed V and J ends, which lost 1 base and 3 bases, there was a span of 13 bases. Germline V gene data show CDR1 as MNHNS and CDR2 as SASEGT. The CDR3 length is 16 residues.

The chain couples TRBV6-1 to TRBJ1-3, with a possible D match to TRBD1 (5 bases). The TCR originated in a human donor with aplastic anemia. What was sequenced was sorted CD4+, CD8+, or CD8+CD57+ T cells (not recorded which) from PBMCs. For the CDR3, the DNA is TGTGCCAGCAGTGAAGGCGCGGCAGGGAGTGGAAACACCATATATTTT. Its protein product is CASSEGAAGSGNTIYF.